This T cell receptor beta chain comes out of a study of cytomegalovirus exposure and HLA in healthy donors. In the study overall: There were 117 million unique TCR beta sequences, drawn from approximately 190 million T cells, in an earlier analysis. Overall study results and limits: Rare TCR sequences predominated, though certain public TCRs were found in many donors. Differences between HLA loci emerged in a later analysis of TCR association rates, with DRB1 most and HLA-C fewest. A later analysis linked a missense variant in DCLRE1C to the trimming of TCR beta V and J genes.

Use of 60 Vbeta and 13 Jbeta primers characterized the PCR. Repertoires were generated with immunoSEQ multiplex PCR, while TCRdb's copy carries only in-frame clones and drops some. The data hold some 110,000 clones, with over 70% observed a single time. V dropped 0 bases and J dropped 3 bases, with 9 bases sitting between them. This CDR3 spans 15 amino acids. The germline V gene has CDR1 LGHNA and CDR2 YSLEER. Worth noting for this clone: No antigen is known for it.

The sample comprised PBMCs. This TCR derives from a woman aged 45 to 65 in good health and CMV-seropositive. V is TRBV4-3 and J is TRBJ1-5; D unclear. Here the CDR3 reads CASSQEYGDNQPQHF. The CDR3 DNA reads TGCGCCAGCAGCCAAGAGTACGGGGACAATCAGCCCCAGCATTTT.